This T cell receptor beta chain was documented in a study of cytomegalovirus exposure and HLA in healthy donors. With regard to this clone: Its antigen is currently unknown.

The study ran its PCR with 60 Vbeta and 13 Jbeta primers. Clones were read by immunoSEQ multiplex PCR, and TCRdb kept only the in-frame ones, dropping some. Of 110,000 or so clones in the sample, around 77% were seen once. Study conclusions and caveats: A later look showed TCR association rates differing by HLA locus, highest for DRB1 and lowest for HLA-C. Among TCR beta chains, those listed as cytomegalovirus-associated numbered approximately 150. Prior analysis indicated that the majority of TCR beta V segments exhibited productivity approximately 87% or approximately 30% of the time. As a later analysis showed, a missense DCLRE1C variant was linked to trimming of TCR beta V- and J-genes.

The source material was PBMCs. The sequence was obtained from a woman aged 30 to 39 in good health and CMV-seropositive.

The CDR3 spells CASSVGTGGPYEQYF. The DNA of the CDR3 is TGTGCCAGCAGCGTAGGGACAGGGGGCCCCTACGAGCAGTACTTC. The chain carries TRBV9 and TRBJ2-7; 11 bases match TRBD1. V dropped 0 bases and J dropped 2; count of bases not matched to a gene: 1. The CDR3 sequence is 15 residues long. Germline V gives CDR1 SGDLS, CDR2 YYNGEE.